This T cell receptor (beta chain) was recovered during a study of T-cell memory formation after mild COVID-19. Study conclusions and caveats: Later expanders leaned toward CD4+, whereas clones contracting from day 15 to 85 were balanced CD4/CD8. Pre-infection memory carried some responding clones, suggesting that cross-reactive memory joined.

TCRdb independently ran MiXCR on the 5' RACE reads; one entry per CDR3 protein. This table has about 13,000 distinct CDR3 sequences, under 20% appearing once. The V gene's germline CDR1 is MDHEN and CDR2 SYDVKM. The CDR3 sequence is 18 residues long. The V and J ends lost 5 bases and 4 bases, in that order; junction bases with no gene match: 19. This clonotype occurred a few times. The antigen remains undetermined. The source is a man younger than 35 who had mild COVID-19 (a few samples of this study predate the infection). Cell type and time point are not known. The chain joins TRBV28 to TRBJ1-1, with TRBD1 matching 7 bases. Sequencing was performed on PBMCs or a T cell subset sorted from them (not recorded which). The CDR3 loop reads CASSNLPAPTGASTEAFF. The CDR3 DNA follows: TGTGCCAGCAGTAACCTACCGGCCCCTACAGGGGCGAGCACTGAAGCTTTCTTT.